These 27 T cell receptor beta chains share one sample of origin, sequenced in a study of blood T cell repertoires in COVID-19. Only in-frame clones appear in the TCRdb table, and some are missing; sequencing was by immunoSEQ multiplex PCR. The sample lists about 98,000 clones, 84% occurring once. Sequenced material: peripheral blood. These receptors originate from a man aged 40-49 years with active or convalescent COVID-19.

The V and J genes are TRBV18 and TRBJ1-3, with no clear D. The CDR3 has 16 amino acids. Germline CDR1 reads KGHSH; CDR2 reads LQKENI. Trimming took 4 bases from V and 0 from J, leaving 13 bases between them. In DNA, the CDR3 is TGTGCCAGCTCACTCGGCGGGAGCCGCTCTGGAAACACCATATATTTT. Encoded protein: CASSLGGSRSGNTIYF.

The CDR3 sequence is CSVEDPEQGGETQYF. In DNA form, the CDR3 reads TGCAGCGTTGAAGATCCGGAACAGGGAGGGGAGACCCAGTACTTC. The rearrangement links TRBV29-1 to TRBJ2-5; TRBD2 might be the D (7 bases). The CDR3 is made up of 15 amino acids. Germline V gene sequence: CDR1 SQVTM, CDR2 ANQGSEA. Trimming shortened V by 0 bases and J by 5 bases, and 16 bases separated the two germline ends.

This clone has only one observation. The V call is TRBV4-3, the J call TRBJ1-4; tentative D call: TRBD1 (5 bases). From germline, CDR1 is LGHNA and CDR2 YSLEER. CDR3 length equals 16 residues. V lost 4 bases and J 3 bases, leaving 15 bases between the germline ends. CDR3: CASSRQGFVANEKLFF. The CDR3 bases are TGCGCCAGCAGCCGGCAGGGTTTTGTAGCTAATGAAAAACTGTTTTTT.

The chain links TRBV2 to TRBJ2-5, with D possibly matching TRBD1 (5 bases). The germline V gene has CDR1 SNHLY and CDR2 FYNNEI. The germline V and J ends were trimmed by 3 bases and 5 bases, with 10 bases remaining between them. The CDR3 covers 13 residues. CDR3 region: CASSDQGWETQYF. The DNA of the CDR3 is TGTGCCAGCAGTGATCAGGGTTGGGAGACCCAGTACTTC.

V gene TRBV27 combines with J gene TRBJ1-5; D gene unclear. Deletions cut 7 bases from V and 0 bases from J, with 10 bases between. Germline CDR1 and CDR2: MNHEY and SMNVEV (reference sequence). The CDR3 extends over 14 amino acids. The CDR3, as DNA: TGTGCCAGCATGGCGGAGTATAGCAATCAGCCCCAGCATTTT. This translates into CASMAEYSNQPQHF.

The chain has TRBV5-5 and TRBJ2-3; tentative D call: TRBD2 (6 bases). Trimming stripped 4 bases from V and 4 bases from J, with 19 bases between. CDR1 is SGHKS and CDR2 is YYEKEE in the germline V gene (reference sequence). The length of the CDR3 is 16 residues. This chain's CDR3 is CASSVPMSGDADTQYF. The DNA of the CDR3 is TGTGCCAGCAGCGTACCGATGTCGGGGGACGCAGATACGCAGTATTTT.

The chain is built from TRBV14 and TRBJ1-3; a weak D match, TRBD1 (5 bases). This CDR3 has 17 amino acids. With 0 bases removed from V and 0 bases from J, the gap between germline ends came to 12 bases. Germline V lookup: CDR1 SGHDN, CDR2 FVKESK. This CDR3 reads CASSQEATVFSGNTIYF. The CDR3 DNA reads TGTGCCAGCAGCCAAGAAGCGACAGTCTTCTCTGGAAACACCATATATTTT.

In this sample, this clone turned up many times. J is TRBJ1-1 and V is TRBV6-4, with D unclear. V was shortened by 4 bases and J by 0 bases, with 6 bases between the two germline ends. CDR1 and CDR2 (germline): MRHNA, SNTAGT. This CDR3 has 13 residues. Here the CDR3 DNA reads TGTGCCAGCAGTGTAAAGCTGAACACTGAAGCTTTCTTT. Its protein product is CASSVKLNTEAFF.

The CDR3 region has the DNA TGTGCCAGCAGCCTCCTCCGGGACAGGGGCACTGAAGCTTTCTTT. Protein: CASSLLRDRGTEAFF. The gene calls are TRBV7-3 and TRBJ1-1, with 10 bases that match TRBD1. Losses at the gene ends were 5 bases for V and 4 bases for J; bases not matched to a gene: 7. The CDR3 loop spans 15 amino acids. The germline CDR1 and CDR2 sequences are SGHTA and FQGTGA. Combining the CDR3 with reference TRBV7-3 and TRBJ1-1 gives the whole variable domain GAGVSQTPSNKVTEKGKYVELRCDPISGHTALYWYRQSLGQGPEFLIYFQGTGAADDSGLPNDRFFAVRPEGSVSTLKIQRTERGDSAVYLCASSLLRDRGTEAFFGQGTRLTVV.

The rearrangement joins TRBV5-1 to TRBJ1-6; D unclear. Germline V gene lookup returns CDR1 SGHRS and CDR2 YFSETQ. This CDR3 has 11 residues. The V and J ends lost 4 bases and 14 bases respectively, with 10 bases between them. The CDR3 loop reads CASSGDGALHF. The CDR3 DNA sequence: TGCGCCAGCAGCGGAGACGGGGCCCTCCACTTT.

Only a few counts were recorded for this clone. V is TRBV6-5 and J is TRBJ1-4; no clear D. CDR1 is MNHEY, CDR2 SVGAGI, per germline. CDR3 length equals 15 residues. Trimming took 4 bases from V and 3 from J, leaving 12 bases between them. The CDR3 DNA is TGTGCCAGCAGTTCCCAACAGAAAGCTAATGAAAAACTGTTTTTT. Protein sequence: CASSSQQKANEKLFF.

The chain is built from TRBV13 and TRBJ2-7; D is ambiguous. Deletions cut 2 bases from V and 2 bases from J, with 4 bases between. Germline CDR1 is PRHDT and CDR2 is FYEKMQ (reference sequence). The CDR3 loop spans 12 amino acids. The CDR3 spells CASSLNTYEQYF. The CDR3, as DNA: TGTGCCAGCAGCTTAAATACCTACGAGCAGTACTTC.

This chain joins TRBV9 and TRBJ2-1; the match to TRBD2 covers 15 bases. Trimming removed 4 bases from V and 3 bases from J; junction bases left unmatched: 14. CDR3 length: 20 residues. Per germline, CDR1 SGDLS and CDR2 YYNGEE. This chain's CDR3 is CASSPIRGLAGGQLYNEQFF. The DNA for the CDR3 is TGTGCCAGCAGCCCAATCCGGGGACTAGCGGGGGGCCAACTCTACAATGAGCAGTTCTTC.

The CDR3 spells CSVENQGKGTEAFF. In DNA form, the CDR3 reads TGCAGCGTTGAAAACCAGGGTAAAGGCACTGAAGCTTTCTTT. The V gene is TRBV29-1, the J gene TRBJ1-1, with D possibly matching TRBD1 (5 bases). Germline V gene data show CDR1 as SQVTM and CDR2 as ANQGSEA. V was trimmed by 2 bases and J by 4 bases, leaving 14 bases between them. This CDR3 spans 14 amino acids.

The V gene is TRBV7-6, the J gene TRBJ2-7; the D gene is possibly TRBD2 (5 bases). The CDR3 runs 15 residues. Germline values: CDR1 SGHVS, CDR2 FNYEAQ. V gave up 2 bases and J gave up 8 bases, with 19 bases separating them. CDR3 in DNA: TGTGCCAGCAGCTTAAGGTCTGGAGGACCGGCGCAGCAGTACTTC. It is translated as CASSLRSGGPAQQYF.

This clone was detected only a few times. This CDR3 reads CASSEGGGYSNQPQHF. CDR3 DNA sequence: TGTGCCAGCAGTGAGGGGGGGGGATATAGCAATCAGCCCCAGCATTTT. This chain joins TRBV6-1 and TRBJ1-5; the D gene is possibly TRBD1 (5 bases). V was cut by 3 bases and J by 0 bases, with 12 bases left in between. The CDR3 spans 16 residues. Germline CDR1 and CDR2: MNHNS and SASEGT.

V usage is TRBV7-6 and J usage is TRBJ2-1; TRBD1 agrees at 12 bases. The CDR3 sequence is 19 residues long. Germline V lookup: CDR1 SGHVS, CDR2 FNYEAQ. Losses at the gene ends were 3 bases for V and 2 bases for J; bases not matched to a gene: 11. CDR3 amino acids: CASSFRGQGAINTYNEQFF. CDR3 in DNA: TGTGCCAGCAGCTTTAGGGGACAGGGGGCAATCAACACCTACAATGAGCAGTTCTTC.

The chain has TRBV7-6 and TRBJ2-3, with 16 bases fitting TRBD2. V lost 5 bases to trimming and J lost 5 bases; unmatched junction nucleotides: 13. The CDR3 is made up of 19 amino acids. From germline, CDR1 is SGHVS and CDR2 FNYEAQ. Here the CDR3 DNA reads TGTGCCAGCAGCCCGAAGGGACTAGCGGGGGGGCCGGATGGAGATACGCAGTATTTT. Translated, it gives CASSPKGLAGGPDGDTQYF.

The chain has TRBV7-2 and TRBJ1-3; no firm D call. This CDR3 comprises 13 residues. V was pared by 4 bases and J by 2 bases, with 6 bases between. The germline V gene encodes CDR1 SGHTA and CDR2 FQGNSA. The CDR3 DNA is TGTGCCAGCAGCTCGCGTACTGGAAACACCATATATTTT. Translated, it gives CASSSRTGNTIYF.

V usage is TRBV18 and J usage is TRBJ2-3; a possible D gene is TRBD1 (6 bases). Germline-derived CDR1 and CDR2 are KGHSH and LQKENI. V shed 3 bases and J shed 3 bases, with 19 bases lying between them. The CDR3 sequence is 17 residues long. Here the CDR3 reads CASSPETTGLATDTQYF. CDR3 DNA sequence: TGTGCCAGCTCACCGGAAACGACAGGTCTAGCAACAGATACGCAGTATTTT.

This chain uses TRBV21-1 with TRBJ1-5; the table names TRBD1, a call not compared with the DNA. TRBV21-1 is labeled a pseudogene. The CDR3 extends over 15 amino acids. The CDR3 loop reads CASSNVGQHNQPQHF. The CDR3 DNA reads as TGTGCCAGCAGCAACGTCGGACAGCACAATCAGCCCCAGCATTTT.

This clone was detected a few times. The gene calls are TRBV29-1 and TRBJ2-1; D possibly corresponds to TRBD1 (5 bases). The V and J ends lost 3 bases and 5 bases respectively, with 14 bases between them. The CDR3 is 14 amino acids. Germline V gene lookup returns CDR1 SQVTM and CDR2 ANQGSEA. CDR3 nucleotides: TGCAGCGTTGAGGGGCCATTTGGGGACAATGAGCAGTTCTTC. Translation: CSVEGPFGDNEQFF.

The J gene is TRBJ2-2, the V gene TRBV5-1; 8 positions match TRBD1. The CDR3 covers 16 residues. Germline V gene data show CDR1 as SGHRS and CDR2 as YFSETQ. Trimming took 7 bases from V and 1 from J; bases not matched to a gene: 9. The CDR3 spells CASQKTGDVNTGELFF. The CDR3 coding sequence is TGCGCCAGCCAAAAGACAGGGGACGTGAACACCGGGGAGCTGTTTTTT. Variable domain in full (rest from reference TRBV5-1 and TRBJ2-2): KAGVTQTPRYLIKTRGQQVTLSCSPISGHRSVSWYQQTPGQGLQFLFEYFSETQRNKGNFPGRFSGRQFSNSRSEMNVSTLELGDSALYLCASQKTGDVNTGELFFGEGSRLTVL.

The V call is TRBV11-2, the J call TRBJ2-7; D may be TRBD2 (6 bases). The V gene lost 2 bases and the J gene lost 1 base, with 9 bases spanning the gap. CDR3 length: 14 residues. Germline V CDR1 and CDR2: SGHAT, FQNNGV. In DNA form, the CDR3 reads TGTGCCAGCAGCTTAACGGGGGAGTCCTACGAGCAGTACTTC. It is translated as CASSLTGESYEQYF.

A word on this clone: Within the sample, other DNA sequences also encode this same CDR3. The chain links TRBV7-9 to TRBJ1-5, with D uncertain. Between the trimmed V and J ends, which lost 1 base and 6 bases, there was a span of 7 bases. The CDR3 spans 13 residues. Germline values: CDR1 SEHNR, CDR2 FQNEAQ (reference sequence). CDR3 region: CASSLDEAQPQHF. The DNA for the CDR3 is TGTGCCAGCAGCTTAGACGAGGCTCAGCCCCAGCATTTT.

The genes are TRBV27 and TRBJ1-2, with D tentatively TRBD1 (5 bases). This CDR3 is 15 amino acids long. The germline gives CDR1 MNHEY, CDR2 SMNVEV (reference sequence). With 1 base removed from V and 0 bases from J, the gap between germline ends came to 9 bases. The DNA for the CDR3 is TGTGCCAGCAGTTTATACGCAGGGACTAACTATGGCTACACCTTC. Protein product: CASSLYAGTNYGYTF.

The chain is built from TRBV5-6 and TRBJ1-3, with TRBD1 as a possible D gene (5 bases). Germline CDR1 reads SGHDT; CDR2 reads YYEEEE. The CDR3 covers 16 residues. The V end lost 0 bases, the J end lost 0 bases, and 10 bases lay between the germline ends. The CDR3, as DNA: TGTGCCAGCAGCTTGGGACAGCCTCACTCTGGAAACACCATATATTTT. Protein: CASSLGQPHSGNTIYF.